This TCR beta chain was obtained from a study of T cell responses to AZD1222 COVID-19 vaccine. A note on this clone: Its specificity is unknown.

The study, taken as a whole, reports: Just a handful of AZD1222 recipients were seropositive at baseline. Nearly half of the spike-specific TCRs reportedly recognize variant regions that carry no mutations. It was only after the peak T cell response that any repertoires were sampled.

Produced via immunoSEQ multiplex PCR; TCRdb's table is partial and in-frame only. Among about 66,000 clones listed, about 90% were seen once. The CDR3 is made up of 12 amino acids. The V end was cut by 9 bases, the J end by 0 bases, with 8 bases between. Per the germline V gene, CDR1 is SEHNR and CDR2 is FQNEAQ (reference sequence). This rearrangement joins TRBV7-9 to TRBJ1-1, with D unclear. The specimen comprised peripheral blood, sampled on day 0 of AZD1222 vaccination. The TCR comes from an adult in good health. The CDR3 loop reads CASGLVNTEAFF. The CDR3 region has the DNA TGTGCCAGTGGACTGGTGAACACTGAAGCTTTCTTT.